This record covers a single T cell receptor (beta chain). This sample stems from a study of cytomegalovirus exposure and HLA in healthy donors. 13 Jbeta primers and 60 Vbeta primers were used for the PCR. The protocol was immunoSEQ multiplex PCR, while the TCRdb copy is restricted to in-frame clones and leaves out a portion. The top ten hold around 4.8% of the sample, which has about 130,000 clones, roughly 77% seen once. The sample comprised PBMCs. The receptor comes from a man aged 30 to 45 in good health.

Here the CDR3 DNA reads TGTGCCAGCAGTACTCCAGCGGCGGGGTCCTCCGAAGATACGCAGTATTTT. Translated, it gives CASSTPAAGSSEDTQYF. This chain connects TRBV28 to TRBJ2-3, with D tentatively TRBD2 (6 bases). V was pared by 5 bases and J by 5 bases, with 23 bases between. Germline lookup yields CDR1 MDHEN and CDR2 SYDVKM. This CDR3 region has 17 residues.